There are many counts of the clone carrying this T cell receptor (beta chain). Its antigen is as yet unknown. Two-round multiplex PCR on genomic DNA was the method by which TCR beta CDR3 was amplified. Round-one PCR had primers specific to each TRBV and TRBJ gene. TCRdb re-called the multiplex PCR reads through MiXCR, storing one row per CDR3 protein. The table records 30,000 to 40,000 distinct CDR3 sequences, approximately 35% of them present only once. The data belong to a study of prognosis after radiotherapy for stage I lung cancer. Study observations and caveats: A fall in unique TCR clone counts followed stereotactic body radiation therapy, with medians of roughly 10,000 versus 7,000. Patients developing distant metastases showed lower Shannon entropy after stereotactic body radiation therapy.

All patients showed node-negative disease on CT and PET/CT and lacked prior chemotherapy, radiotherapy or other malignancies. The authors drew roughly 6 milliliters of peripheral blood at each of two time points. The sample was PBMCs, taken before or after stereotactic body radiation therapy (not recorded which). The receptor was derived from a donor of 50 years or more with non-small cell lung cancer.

In nucleotides, the CDR3 is TGTGCCACCAGCAGAGATCGGGGAGGGCACTACAATGAGCAGTTCTTC. It codes for CATSRDRGGHYNEQFF. The chain joins TRBV15 to TRBJ2-1, with 7 bases matching TRBD2. V dropped 0 bases and J dropped 3; count of bases not matched to a gene: 5. CDR3 length equals 16 residues. CDR1 LNHNV and CDR2 YYDKDF come from the germline V gene (reference sequence).